This entry describes one T cell receptor (beta chain). This clone has only one observation. Which antigen it targets is not known. No base qualities exist here, and no much larger clone lies one base off it. Its CDR3 holds 13 amino acids, cysteine through phenylalanine. This entry keeps only the CDR3 DNA: 39 bases, framed from base 1. CDR1 and CDR2 are read off the germline V gene as MNHEY and SVGAGI. V lost 6 bases and J lost 2 bases; the stretch between them is 10 bases long. The method was the immunoSEQ multiplex PCR assay. In the original analysis: A statistical classification framework was developed to diagnose cytomegalovirus status using the catalog of TCR beta chain sequences. TCRdb's version of the immuneACCESS table is confined to in-frame rearrangements and falls short of the full clone set. An unresolved V gene accounts for under half of the shortfall where checked; the remainder is of unknown origin. V and J calls plus clone size are reproduced from that table; the DNA served to infer D and trimming. The sample table lists 78,000 or so clones, almost 97% of them with a count of one. The top ten clones comprise 1.5% to 2% of the sample.

The data were obtained in a study of cytomegalovirus exposure and HLA in healthy donors (dated by TCRdb to between 2016 and 2019). Notes on the research overall: The 650 to 750 repertoires of the first cohort and the 110 or so validation repertoires were produced on the same platform, according to a later analysis. The aim of the study was to test whether cataloging public T cell receptors could identify signatures of past pathogen exposure. A separate validation cohort of roughly 130 different subjects was used in addition to the roughly 620-subject first cohort. To predict cytomegalovirus infection status, the study combined high-throughput TCR immunosequencing, statistical association of individual TCRs with disease status, and machine learning. The study at large found these results: Most TCR sequences were observed very rarely across donors, whereas some public TCRs were present in many individuals. Of the cluster scores, 94% were above 0 in a later analysis, which found that TCRs clustered in the first cohort also tended to co-occur in the 120 or so validation repertoires. All 120 repertoires were used to score co-occurrence in the validation cohort in a later analysis, because that analysis had no HLA typing for the cohort. It was suggested by the authors that the approach could potentially be generalized to other disease states and immunological phenotypes. Cytomegalovirus status was reported to be diagnosed by the classifier with high specificity and sensitivity in both the original and validation cohorts. In vitro tests confirmed that a few of the cytomegalovirus-associated TCR beta chains recognize cytomegalovirus antigens. In the study, 150 to 200 TCR beta chains were listed as associated with cytomegalovirus.

The donors belonged to the validation cohort of 120 subjects, which was separate from the approximately 660-subject first cohort. This receptor was obtained from a man in his late teens or twenties in good health and CMV-seropositive. The chain is made from TRBV6-5 and TRBJ1-2, with the identity of the D gene unclear. The sample comprised PBMCs. The DNA is as follows: TGTGCCAGCAGCCCTACGCGGAACTATGGCTACACCTTC. This sequence encodes CASSPTRNYGYTF.